This TCR beta chain was identified during a study of blood T cell repertoires in COVID-19. Overall study: The United States, Italy and Spain were the sources of the acute and convalescent COVID-19 samples. T cells, B-cell-depleted T cells, or PBMCs supplied cDNA or gDNA.

It was during active infection that Seattle patients were enrolled and then longitudinally followed. There are 14 residues in the CDR3. Germline CDR1 reads SGDLS; CDR2 reads YYNGEE. Trimming at V came to 1 base and at J to 7 bases, leaving 6 bases not matched to a gene. Some clones are missing from TCRdb's copy, which holds only in-frame ones; the method was immunoSEQ multiplex PCR. This sample has approximately 350,000 clones; 80% to 90% occur once, and the top ten carry roughly 7.1%. This chain uses TRBV9 with TRBJ1-2, with 8 bases aligning to TRBD1. The material sequenced was peripheral blood. This TCR came from a woman aged 55-70 years with COVID-19, enrolled during active disease. For the CDR3, the DNA is TGTGCCAGCAGCGTAAGCGGGACAGGCACTGGCTACACCTTC. It encodes CASSVSGTGTGYTF. Looking up the rest from reference TRBV9 and TRBJ1-2 gives the full variable domain: DSGVTQTPKHLITATGQRVTLRCSPRSGDLSVYWYQQSLDQGLQFLIQYYNGEERAKGNILERFSAQQFPDLHSELNLSSLELGDSALYFCASSVSGTGTGYTFGSGTRLTVV.